The clone carrying this T cell receptor (beta chain) appeared a few times. The germline V and J ends were trimmed by 7 bases and 0 bases, with 17 bases remaining between them. The CDR3 has 15 amino acids. In germline, CDR1 is SGHRS, CDR2 YFSETQ. TCRdb fed the RT-PCR reads into MiXCR, producing one record per CDR3 protein. Among under 750,000 distinct CDR3 sequences, about 11% were seen once, and the ten largest hold approximately 10%. This specimen comes from a study of response to subunit inactivated influenza vaccine. Sequencing was performed on PBMCs from blood, taken on the day of vaccination. The sequence derives from a man aged 45-65 years who received an inactivated influenza vaccine. V gene TRBV5-1 combines with J gene TRBJ2-7, with D hard to call. In DNA, the CDR3 is TGCGCCAGCGGACCAGGTGGTGGCTTCTCCTACGAGCAGTACTTC. As protein: CASGPGGGFSYEQYF.